Presented here are 3 T cell receptor beta chains from one specimen sequenced in a study of shared clonotypes between healthy human individuals. Clones were sequenced by immunoSEQ multiplex PCR, and TCRdb holds only the in-frame ones, with some missing. Here the sample spans around 1 million clones, around 80% being singletons. The sequencing sample was made of memory CD4+ T cells sorted from blood. Subset denoted: CD45RA-negative fraction. The receptors here all came from a man between 18 and 35 years old in good health.

The chain employs TRBV27 and TRBJ1-6; 11 bases are shared with TRBD1. The V gene's germline CDR1 is MNHEY and CDR2 SMNVEV (reference sequence). The CDR3 loop spans 15 amino acids. The V gene end was trimmed by 6 bases and the J gene end by 9 bases; junction bases not matched to a gene: 7. The CDR3 region is CASSDAGQGASPLHF. The DNA of the CDR3 is TGTGCCAGCAGCGACGCCGGACAGGGGGCTTCACCCCTCCACTTT.

The sample holds a few counts of this clone. The V gene is TRBV6-5, the J gene TRBJ2-5; TRBD2 agrees at 7 bases. The CDR3 sequence is 14 residues long. V dropped 6 bases and J dropped 4; count of bases not matched to a gene: 8. CDR1 is MNHEY, CDR2 SVGAGI, per germline. The CDR3 nucleotides are TGTGCCAGCAGGGAAGCGGGGTGGGGAGAGACCCAGTACTTC. It codes for CASREAGWGETQYF.

The chain couples TRBV5-1 to TRBJ1-5; D may be TRBD1 (6 bases). Trimming removed 0 bases from V and 5 bases from J, with 15 bases in between. Germline V gene data show CDR1 as SGHRS and CDR2 as YFSETQ. The CDR3 has 16 amino acids. The CDR3 DNA is TGCGCCAGCAGCTTGGAACCCCTCGGGGGCGATCAGCCCCAGCATTTT. Protein: CASSLEPLGGDQPQHF. Together with reference TRBV5-1 and TRBJ1-5, the CDR3 gives the full variable domain: KAGVTQTPRYLIKTRGQQVTLSCSPISGHRSVSWYQQTPGQGLQFLFEYFSETQRNKGNFPGRFSGRQFSNSRSEMNVSTLELGDSALYLCASSLEPLGGDQPQHFGDGTRLSIL.